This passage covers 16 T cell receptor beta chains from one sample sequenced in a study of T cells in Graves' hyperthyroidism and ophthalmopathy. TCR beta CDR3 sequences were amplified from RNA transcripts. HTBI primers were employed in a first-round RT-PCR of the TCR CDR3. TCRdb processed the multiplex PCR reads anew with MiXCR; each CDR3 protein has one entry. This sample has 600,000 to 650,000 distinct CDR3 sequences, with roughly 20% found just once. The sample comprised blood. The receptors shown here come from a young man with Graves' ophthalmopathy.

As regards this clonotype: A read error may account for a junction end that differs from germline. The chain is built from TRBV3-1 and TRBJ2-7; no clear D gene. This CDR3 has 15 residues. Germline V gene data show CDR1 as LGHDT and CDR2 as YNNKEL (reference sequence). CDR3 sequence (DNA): TGTGCCAGCAGCCAAGGGGTGGGAAGCTCCTACGAGCAGCACTTC. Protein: CASSQGVGSSYEQHF.

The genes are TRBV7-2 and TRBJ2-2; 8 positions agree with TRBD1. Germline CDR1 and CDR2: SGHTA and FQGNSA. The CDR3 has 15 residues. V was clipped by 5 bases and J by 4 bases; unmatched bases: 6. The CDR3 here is CASSPRGLSTGELFF. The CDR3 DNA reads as TGTGCCAGCAGCCCCAGGGGGCTTAGCACCGGGGAGCTGTTTTTT.

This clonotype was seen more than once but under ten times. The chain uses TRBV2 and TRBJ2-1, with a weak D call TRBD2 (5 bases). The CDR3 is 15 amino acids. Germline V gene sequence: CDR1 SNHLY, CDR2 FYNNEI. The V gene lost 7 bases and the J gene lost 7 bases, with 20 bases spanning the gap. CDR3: CASTFGPSGRNEQFF. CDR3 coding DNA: TGTGCCAGCACCTTTGGGCCCAGCGGTAGGAATGAGCAGTTCTTC.

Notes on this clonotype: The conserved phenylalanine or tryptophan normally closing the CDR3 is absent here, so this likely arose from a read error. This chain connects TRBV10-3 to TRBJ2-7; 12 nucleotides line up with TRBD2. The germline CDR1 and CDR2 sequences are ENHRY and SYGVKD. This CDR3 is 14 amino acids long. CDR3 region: CASSELGLAGEQYL. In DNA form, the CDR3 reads TGTGCCAGCAGTGAATTGGGACTAGCGGGCGAGCAGTACCTC.

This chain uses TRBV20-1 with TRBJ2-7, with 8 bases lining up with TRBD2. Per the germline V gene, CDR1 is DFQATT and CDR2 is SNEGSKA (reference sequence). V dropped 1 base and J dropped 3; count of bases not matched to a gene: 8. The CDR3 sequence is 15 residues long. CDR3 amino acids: CSARGRLATIYEQYF. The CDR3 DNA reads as TGCAGTGCTAGAGGGAGACTAGCGACCATCTACGAGCAGTACTTC.

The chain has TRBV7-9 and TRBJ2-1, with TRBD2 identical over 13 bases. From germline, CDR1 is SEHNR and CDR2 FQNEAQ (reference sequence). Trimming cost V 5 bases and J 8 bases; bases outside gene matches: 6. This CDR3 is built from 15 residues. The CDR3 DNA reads TGTGCCAGCAGCCAACTAGCGGGAGGGCCCCATGAGCAGTTCTTC. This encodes CASSQLAGGPHEQFF.

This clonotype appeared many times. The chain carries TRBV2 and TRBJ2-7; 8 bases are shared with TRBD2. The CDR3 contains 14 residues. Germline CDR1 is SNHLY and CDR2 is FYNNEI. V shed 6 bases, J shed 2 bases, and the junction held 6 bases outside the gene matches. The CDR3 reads CASRTSEGPYEQYF. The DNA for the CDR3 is TGTGCCAGCAGGACTAGCGAAGGGCCCTACGAGCAGTACTTC.

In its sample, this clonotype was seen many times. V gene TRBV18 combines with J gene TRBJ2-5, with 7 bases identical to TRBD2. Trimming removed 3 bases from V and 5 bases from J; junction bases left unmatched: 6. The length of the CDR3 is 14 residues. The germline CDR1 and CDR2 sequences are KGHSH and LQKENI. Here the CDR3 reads CASSPTAGWETQYF. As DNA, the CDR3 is TGTGCCAGCTCACCGACAGCGGGATGGGAGACCCAGTACTTC.

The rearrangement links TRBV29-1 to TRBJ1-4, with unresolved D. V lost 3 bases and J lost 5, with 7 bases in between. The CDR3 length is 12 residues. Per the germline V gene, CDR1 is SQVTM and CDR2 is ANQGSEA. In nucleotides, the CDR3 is TGCAGCGTTGAGGGCAGGAATGAAAAACTGTTTTTT. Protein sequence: CSVEGRNEKLFF.

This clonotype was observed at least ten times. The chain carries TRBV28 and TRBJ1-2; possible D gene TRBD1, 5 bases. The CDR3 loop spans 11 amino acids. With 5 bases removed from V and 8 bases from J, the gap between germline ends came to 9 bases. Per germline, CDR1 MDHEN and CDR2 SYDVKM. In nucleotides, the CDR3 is TGTGCCAGCAGTCCAGGGATGGGCTACACCTTC. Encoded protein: CASSPGMGYTF.

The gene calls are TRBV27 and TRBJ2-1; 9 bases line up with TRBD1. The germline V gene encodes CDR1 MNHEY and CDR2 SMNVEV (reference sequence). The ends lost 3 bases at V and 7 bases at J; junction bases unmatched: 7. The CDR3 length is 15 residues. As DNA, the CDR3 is TGTGCCAGCAGTTTTGTGGGACAGGGCCCTAATGAGCAGTTCTTC. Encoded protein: CASSFVGQGPNEQFF.

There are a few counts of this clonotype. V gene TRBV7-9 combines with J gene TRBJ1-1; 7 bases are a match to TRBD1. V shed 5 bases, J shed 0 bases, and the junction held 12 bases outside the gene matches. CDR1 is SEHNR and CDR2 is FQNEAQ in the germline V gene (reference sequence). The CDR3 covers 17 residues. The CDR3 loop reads CASSPGLEGAVNTEAFF. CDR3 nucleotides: TGTGCCAGCAGCCCAGGACTTGAGGGGGCGGTGAACACTGAAGCTTTCTTT.

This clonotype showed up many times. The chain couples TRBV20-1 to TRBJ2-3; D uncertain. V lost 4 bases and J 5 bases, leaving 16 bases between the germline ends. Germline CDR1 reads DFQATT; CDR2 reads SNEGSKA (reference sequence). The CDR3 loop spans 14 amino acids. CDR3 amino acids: CSAMRTGTRDTQYF. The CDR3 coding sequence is TGCAGTGCTATGAGGACCGGAACAAGAGATACGCAGTATTTT.

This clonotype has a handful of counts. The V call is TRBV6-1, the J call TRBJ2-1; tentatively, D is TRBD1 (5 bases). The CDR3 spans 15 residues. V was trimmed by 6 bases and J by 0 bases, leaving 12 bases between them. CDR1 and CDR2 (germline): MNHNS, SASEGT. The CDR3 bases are TGTGCCAGCAGACCCGGACAAAGCTCCTACAATGAGCAGTTCTTC. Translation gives CASRPGQSSYNEQFF.

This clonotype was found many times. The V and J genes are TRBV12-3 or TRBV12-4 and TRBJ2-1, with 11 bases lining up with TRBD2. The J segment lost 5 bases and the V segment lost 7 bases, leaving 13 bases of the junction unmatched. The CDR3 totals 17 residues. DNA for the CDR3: TGTGCCAGCACCCTCGTAGGTCGGGGACTAGCGGACAATGAGCAGTTCTTC. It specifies CASTLVGRGLADNEQFF.

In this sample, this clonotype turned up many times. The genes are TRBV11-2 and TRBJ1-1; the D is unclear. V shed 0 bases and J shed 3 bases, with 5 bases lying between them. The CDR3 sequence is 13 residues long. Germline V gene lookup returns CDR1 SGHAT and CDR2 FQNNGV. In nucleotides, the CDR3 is TGTGCCAGCAGCTTAGATGGTTACACTGAAGCTTTCTTT. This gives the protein CASSLDGYTEAFF.